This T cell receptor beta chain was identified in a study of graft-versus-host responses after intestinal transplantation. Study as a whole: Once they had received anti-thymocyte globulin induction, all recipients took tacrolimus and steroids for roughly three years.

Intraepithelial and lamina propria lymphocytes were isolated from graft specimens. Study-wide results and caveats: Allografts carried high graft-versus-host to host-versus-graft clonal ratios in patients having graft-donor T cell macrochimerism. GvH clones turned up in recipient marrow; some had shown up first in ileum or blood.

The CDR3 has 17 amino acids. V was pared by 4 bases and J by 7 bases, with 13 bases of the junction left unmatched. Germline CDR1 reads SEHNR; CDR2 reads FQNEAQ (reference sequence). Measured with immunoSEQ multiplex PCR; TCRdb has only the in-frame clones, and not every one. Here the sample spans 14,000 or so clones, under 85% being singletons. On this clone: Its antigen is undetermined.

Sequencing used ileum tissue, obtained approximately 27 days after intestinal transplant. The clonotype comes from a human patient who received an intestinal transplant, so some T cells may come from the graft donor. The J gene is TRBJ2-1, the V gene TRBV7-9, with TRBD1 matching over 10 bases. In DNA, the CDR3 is TGTGCCAGCAGCTCGAAACCGGGACAGGGGTTCGGTAATGAGCAGTTCTTC. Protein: CASSSKPGQGFGNEQFF.